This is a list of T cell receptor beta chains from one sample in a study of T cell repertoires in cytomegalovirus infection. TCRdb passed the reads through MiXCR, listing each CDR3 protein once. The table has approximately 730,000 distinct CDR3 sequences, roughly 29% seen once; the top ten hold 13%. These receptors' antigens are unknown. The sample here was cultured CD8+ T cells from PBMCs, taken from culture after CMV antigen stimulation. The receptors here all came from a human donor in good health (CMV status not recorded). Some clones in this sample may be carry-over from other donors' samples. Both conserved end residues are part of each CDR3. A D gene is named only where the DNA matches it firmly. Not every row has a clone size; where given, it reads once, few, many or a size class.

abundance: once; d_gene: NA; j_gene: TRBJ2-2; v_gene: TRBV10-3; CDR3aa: CAITEGERVGELFF; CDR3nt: TGTGCCATCACCGAGGGAGAACGGGTCGGGGAGCTGTTTTTT
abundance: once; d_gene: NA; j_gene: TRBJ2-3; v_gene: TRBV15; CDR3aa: CATSRAGIADTQYF; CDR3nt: TGTGCCACCAGCAGAGCTGGGATCGCAGATACGCAGTATTTT
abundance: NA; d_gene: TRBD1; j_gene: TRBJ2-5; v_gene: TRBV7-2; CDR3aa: CASRAGQGMETQYF; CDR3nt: TGTGCCAGCCGAGCGGGACAGGGGATGGAGACCCAGTACTTC
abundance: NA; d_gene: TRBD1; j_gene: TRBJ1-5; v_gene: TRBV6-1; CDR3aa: CASSGTGGGNQPQQF; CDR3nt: TGTGCCAGCAGTGGAACAGGGGGCGGCAATCAGCCCCAGCAGTTT
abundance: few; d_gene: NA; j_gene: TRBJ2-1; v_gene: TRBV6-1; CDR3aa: CASIPYLTQQGSNEQFF; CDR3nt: TGTGCCAGCATCCCCTACCTTACCCAACAGGGTTCCAATGAGCAGTTCTTC
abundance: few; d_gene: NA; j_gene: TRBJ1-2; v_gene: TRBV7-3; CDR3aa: CASSLKSGGQYGYTF; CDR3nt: TGTGCCAGCAGCTTAAAGTCGGGGGGGCAATATGGCTACACCTTC
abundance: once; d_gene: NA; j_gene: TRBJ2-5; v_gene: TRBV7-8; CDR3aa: CASSVRTAQETQYF; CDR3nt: TGTGCCAGCAGCGTCCGGACAGCCCAAGAGACCCAGTACTTC
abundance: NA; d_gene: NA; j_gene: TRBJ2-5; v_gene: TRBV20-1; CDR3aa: CSAIPEGSRLETQYF; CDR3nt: TGCAGTGCTATCCCGGAGGGGAGCCGATTGGAGACCCAGTACTTC
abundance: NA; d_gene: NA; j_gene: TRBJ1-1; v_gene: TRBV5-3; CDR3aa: CASSHGMSTEAFF; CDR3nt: TGTGCCAGCAGCCATGGCATGTCGACTGAAGCTTTCTTT
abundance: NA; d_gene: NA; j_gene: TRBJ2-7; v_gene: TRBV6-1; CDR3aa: CASSEDYWDTSVNKQYF; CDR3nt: TGTGCCAGCAGTGAAGATTACTGGGACACCTCGGTGAACAAGCAGTACTTC
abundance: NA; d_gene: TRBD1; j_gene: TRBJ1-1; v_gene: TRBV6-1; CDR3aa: CASTSSGGITEAFF; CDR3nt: TGTGCCAGCACTTCATCAGGGGGCATCACTGAAGCTTTCTTT
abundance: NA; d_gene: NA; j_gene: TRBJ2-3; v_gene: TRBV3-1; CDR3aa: CASGRDGGLGTDTQYF; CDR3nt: TGTGCCAGCGGACGGGACGGCGGGCTGGGCACAGATACGCAGTATTTT
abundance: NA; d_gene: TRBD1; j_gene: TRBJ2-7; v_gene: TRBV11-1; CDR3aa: CASRSDREYEQYF; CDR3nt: TGTGCCAGCAGGTCGGACAGGGAATACGAGCAGTACTTC
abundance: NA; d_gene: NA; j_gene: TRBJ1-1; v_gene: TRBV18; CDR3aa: CASSPGSPEAFF; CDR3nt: TGTGCCAGCTCACCTGGATCCCCGGAGGCTTTCTTT
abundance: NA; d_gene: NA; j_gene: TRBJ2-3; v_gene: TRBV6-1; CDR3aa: CASSVGGASTDTQYF; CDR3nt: TGTGCCAGCAGTGTGGGCGGGGCTAGCACAGATACGCAGTATTTT
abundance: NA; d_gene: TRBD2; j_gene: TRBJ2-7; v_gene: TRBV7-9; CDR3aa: CASSLVGTSYEQYF; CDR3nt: TGTGCCAGCAGCTTAGTCGGGACTAGCTACGAGCAGTACTTC
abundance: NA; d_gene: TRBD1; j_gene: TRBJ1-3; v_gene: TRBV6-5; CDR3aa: CASTLDRAGNTIYF; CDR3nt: TGTGCCAGCACCCTGGACAGGGCTGGAAACACCATATATTTT
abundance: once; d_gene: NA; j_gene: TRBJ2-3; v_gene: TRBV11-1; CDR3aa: CASSRIRPTDTQYF; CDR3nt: TGTGCCAGCAGCCGTATACGCCCCACAGATACGCAGTATTTT
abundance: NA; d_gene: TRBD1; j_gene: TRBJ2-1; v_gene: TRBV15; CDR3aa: CATSGTEKFF; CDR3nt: TGTGCCACCAGTGGGACAGAGAAGTTCTTC
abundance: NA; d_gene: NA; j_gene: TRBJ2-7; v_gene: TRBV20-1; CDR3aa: CSARGAGDYEQYF; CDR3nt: TGCAGTGCCCGGGGGGCAGGGGACTACGAGCAGTACTTC
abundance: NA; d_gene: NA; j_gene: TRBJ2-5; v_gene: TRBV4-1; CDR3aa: CASSQDMGGRETQYF; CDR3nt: TGCGCCAGCAGCCAAGATATGGGGGGTAGAGAGACCCAGTACTTC
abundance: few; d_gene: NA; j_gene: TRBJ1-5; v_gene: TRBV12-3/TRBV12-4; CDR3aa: CASRYTGNQPQHF; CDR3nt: TGTGCCAGCAGGTATACAGGCAATCAGCCCCAGCATTTT
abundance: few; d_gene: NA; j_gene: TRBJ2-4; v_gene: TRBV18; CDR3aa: CASSPWRDGAKNIQYF; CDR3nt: TGTGCCAGCTCACCATGGAGGGACGGGGCCAAAAACATTCAGTACTTC
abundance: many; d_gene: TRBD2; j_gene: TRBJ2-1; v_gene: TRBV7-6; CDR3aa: CASSVRGVPYNEQFF; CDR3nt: TGTGCCAGCAGCGTGCGGGGGGTCCCCTACAATGAGCAGTTCTTC
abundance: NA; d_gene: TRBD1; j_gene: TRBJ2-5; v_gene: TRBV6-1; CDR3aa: CASSPSPTGQAEETQYF; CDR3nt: TGTGCCAGCAGCCCCTCCCCCACGGGACAGGCGGAGGAGACCCAGTACTTC
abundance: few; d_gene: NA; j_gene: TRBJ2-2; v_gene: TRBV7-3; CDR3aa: CASSSDSYNTGELFF; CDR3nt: TGTGCCAGCAGCTCTGACAGCTATAACACCGGGGAGCTGTTTTTT
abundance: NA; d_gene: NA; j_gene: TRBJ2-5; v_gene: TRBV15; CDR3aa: CTTSRDGVGETQYF; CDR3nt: TGTACCACCAGCAGAGATGGTGTGGGAGAGACCCAGTACTTC
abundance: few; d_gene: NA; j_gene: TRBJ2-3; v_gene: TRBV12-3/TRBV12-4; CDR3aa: CASSFPGRTTDTQYF; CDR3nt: TGTGCCAGCAGTTTTCCGGGGCGCACCACAGATACGCAGTATTTT
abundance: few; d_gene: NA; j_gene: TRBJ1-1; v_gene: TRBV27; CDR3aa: CASSTTGLDTEAFF; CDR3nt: TGTGCCAGCAGTACGACAGGATTAGACACTGAAGCTTTCTTT
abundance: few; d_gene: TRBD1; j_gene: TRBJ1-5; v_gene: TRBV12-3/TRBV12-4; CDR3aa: CASRQGKARQPQHF; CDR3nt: TGTGCCAGCAGACAGGGGAAGGCTAGGCAGCCCCAGCATTTT
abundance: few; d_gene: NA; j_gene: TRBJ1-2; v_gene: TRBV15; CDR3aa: CATSRLSGDENYGYTF; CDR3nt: TGTGCCACCAGCAGGTTGTCAGGGGATGAGAACTATGGCTACACCTTC
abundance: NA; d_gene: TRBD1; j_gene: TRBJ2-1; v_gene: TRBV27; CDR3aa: CASSWTGVGGGFSDEQFF; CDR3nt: TGTGCCAGCAGTTGGACAGGGGTGGGCGGGGGCTTTTCCGATGAGCAGTTCTTC
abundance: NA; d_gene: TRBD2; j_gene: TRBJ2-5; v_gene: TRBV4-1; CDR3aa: CASSQDMAGGPKREIQYF; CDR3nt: TGCGCCAGCAGCCAAGATATGGCGGGGGGGCCGAAAAGAGAGATTCAGTACTTC
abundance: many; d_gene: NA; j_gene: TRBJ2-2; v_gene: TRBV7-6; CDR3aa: CASSLAGSSGELFF; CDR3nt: TGTGCCAGCAGCTTAGCTGGCAGCTCCGGGGAGCTGTTTTTT
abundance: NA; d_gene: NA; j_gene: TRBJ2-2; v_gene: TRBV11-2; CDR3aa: CASTVMGRDTGELFF; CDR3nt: TGTGCCAGCACCGTGATGGGCCGGGACACCGGGGAGCTGTTTTTT
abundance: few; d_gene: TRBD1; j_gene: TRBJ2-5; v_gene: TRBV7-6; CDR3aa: CASSSPGQGPQETQYF; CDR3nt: TGTGCCAGCAGTTCGCCGGGACAGGGCCCCCAAGAGACCCAGTACTTC
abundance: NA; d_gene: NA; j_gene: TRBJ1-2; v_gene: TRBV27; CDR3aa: CASSPRGTPYYGYTF; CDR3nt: TGTGCCAGCAGTCCGCGGGGGACCCCTTACTATGGCTACACCTTC
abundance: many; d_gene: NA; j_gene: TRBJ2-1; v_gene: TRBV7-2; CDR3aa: CASSVDSYYNEQFF; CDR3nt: TGTGCCAGCAGCGTGGACAGCTACTACAATGAGCAGTTCTTC
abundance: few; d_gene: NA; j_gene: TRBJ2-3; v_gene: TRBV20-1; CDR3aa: CSAGPGFTDTQYF; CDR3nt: TGCAGTGCTGGGCCGGGTTTCACAGATACGCAGTATTTT
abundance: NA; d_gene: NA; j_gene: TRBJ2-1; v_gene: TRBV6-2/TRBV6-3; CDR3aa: CASSWTAGYNEQFF; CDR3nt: TGTGCCAGCAGTTGGACAGCGGGGTACAATGAGCAGTTCTTC
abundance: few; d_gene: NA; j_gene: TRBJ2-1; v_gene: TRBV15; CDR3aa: CATSRAVPGTVSLGQFF; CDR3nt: TGTGCCACCAGCAGAGCTGTCCCCGGGACCGTATCTCTGGGGCAGTTCTTC
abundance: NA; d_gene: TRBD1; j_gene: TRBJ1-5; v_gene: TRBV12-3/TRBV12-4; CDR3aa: CASSSEGAGNQPQHF; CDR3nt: TGTGCCAGCAGCTCCGAGGGGGCCGGCAATCAGCCCCAGCATTTT
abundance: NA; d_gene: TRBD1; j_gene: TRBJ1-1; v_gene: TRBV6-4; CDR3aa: CASRDRIGEAFF; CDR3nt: TGTGCCAGCAGGGACAGGATAGGAGAAGCTTTCTTT
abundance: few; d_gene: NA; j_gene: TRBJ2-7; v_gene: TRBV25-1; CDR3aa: CASRGKGLNLGAYEQYF; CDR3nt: TGTGCCAGCAGAGGCAAAGGACTAAATTTAGGAGCCTACGAGCAGTACTTC
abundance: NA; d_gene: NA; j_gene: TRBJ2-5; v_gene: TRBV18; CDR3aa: CASSPSRYLTAQYF; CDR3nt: TGTGCCAGCTCACCATCTAGGTATCTGACGGCCCAGTACTTC